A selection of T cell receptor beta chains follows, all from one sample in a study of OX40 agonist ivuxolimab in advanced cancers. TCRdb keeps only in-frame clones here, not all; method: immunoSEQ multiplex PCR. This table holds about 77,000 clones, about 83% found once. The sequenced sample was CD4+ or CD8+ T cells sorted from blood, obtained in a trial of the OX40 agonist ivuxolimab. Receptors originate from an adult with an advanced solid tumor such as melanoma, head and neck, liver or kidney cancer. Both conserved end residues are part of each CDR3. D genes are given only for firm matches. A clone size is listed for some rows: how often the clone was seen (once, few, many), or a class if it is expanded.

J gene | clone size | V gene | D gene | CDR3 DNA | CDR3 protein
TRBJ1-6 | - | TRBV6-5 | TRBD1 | TGTGCCAGCAGGACAGGGGGCGATTCTCGTACACCCCTCCACTTT | CASRTGGDSRTPLHF
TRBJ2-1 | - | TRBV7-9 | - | TGTGCCAGCAGGGTCGGATCAAATGAGCAGTTCTTC | CASRVGSNEQFF
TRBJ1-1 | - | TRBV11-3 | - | TGTGCCAGCAGCTTAGCCATACTAGGGAATGAAGCTTTCTTT | CASSLAILGNEAFF
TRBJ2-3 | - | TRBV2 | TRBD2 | TGTGCCAGCAGTGACTCGCGGGGGGGTAGGGATACGCAGTATTTT | CASSDSRGGRDTQYF
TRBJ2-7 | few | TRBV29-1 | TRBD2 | TGCAGCGCTTCCCACGGACTAGCGGGAAACTACGAGCAGTACTTC | CSASHGLAGNYEQYF
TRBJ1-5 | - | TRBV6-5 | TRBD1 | TGTGCCAGCAATATACAGGGGGCTCTGGAGCCCCAGCATTTT | CASNIQGALEPQHF
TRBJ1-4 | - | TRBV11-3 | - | TGTGCCAGCAGCGCCCTGTTGTCTAATGAAAAACTGTTTTTT | CASSALLSNEKLFF
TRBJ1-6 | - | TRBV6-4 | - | TGTGCCAGCAGTGACCGGCGGCAGGGCTATAATTCACCCCTCCACTTT | CASSDRRQGYNSPLHF
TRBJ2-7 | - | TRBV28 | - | TGTGCCAGCAGTTTATTACAGGGTTCCAACGAGCAGTACTTC | CASSLLQGSNEQYF
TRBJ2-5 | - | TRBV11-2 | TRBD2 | TGTGCCAGCAGCCGTAATAGCGGGAGATTTCCAAAGACCCAGTACTTC | CASSRNSGRFPKTQYF
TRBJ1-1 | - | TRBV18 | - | TGTGCCAGCTCACCGGGTCTGGGGAACACTGAAGCTTTCTTT | CASSPGLGNTEAFF
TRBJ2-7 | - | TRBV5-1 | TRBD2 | TGCGCCAGCAGCTTAACTAGCGGTTCCTACGAGCAGTACTTC | CASSLTSGSYEQYF
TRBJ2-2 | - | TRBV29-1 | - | TGCAGCGTGGGGATTAGGGAGACGAACACCGGGGAGCTGTTTTTT | CSVGIRETNTGELFF
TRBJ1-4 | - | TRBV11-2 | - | TGTGCCAGCAGCTCCACTCCACCCGAAAAACTGTTTTTT | CASSSTPPEKLFF
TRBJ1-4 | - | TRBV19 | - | TGTGCCAGTAGTATCCGGACTAATGAAAAACTGTTTTTT | CASSIRTNEKLFF
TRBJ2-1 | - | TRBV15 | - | TGTGCCACCAGCGGCCGGGACCCGGCCTTCAATGAGCAGTTCTTC | CATSGRDPAFNEQFF
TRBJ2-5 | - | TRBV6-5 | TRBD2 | TGTGCCAGCAGTTACTCGAGGACTAGCGGGATGGAGACCCAGTACTTC | CASSYSRTSGMETQYF
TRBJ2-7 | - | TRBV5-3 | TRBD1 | TGTGCCAGAAGATGGGGGACAGAGCCCTACGAGCAGTACTTC | CARRWGTEPYEQYF
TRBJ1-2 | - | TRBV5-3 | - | TGTGCCAGAAGCTGGCCGGGGATCACATGGGGTGGCTACACCTTC | CARSWPGITWGGYTF
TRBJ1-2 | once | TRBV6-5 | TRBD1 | TGTGCCAGCAGTTACCCGACAGGGGCGGGCTATGGCTACACCTTC | CASSYPTGAGYGYTF
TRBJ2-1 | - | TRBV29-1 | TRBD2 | TGCAGCGCCACCGGGACTATCTCCTACAATGAGCAGTTCTTC | CSATGTISYNEQFF
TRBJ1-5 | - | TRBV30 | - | TGTGCCTGGAGTACCGGCAATCAGCCCCAGCATTTT | CAWSTGNQPQHF
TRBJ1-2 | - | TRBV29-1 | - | TGCAGCGTTGAATGGAACTATGGCTACACCTTC | CSVEWNYGYTF
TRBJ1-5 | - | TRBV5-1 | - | TGCGCCAGCAGCTTGGGAGCCAGGGATGGGAGGCAGCCCCAGCATTTT | CASSLGARDGRQPQHF
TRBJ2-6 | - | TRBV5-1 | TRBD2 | TGCGCCAGCAGCTCCGGGGGGAGAGCTGGGGCCAACGTCCTGACTTTC | CASSSGGRAGANVLTF
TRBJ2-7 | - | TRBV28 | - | TGTGCCAGCAGTTTATCTACAGGGGAGGGGTACTTC | CASSLSTGEGYF
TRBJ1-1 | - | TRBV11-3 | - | TGTGCCAGCAGCGCCCCTCTGGGGTTGAACACTGAAGCTTTCTTT | CASSAPLGLNTEAFF
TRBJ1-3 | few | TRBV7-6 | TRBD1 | TGTGCCAGCAGCTTAGTAGGCAGGGGGGACACCATATATTTT | CASSLVGRGDTIYF
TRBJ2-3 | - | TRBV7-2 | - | TGTGCCAGCAGCCCGCCCGGTGCGGGTTTCACAGATACGCAGTATTTT | CASSPPGAGFTDTQYF
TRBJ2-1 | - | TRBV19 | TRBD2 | TGTGCCAGTAGTATCCCCGGACTAGCGGGAAGCAATGAGCAGTTCTTC | CASSIPGLAGSNEQFF
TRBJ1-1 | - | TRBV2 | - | TGTGCCAGCACCTTCAGGGGAGTGAACACTGAAGCTTTCTTT | CASTFRGVNTEAFF
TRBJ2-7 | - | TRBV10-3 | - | TGTGCCACCCGGGTCGGCAGTTCCTACGAGCAGTACTTC | CATRVGSSYEQYF
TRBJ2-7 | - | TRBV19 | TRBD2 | TGTGCCAGTAGACCTAGCGGTAGCTCCTACGAGCAGTACTTC | CASRPSGSSYEQYF
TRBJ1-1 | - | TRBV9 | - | TGTGCCAGCAGCGTCGAAGGGGCCTTGGACACTGAAGCTTTCTTT | CASSVEGALDTEAFF
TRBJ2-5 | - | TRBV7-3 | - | TGTGCCAGCAGCCAAGGACAAGAAATGTGGGAGACCCAGTACTTC | CASSQGQEMWETQYF
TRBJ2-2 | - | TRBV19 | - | TGTGCCAGTAGTATAGAGCAGGGGAATCGATACGGGGAGCTGTTTTTT | CASSIEQGNRYGELFF
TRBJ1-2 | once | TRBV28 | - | TGTGCCAGCAGGCAGGCCGACGGCGGGTATGGCTACACCTTC | CASRQADGGYGYTF
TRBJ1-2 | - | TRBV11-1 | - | TGTGCCAGCAGCTTTTCCAGTCTTAACTATGGCTACACCTTC | CASSFSSLNYGYTF
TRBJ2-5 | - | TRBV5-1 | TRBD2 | TGCGCCAGCAGCCACGGGACTAGCGGTCAAACAGAGACCCAGTACTTC | CASSHGTSGQTETQYF
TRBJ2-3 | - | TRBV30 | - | TGTGCCTGGAGTTCCGACTACTCAGATACGCAGTATTTT | CAWSSDYSDTQYF